This T cell receptor (beta chain) derives from a study of cytomegalovirus exposure and HLA in healthy donors. Study results and limitations: Per a later analysis, about 17,000 TCR beta sequences showed association with HLA alleles at 0.05 false discovery rate.

A word on this clone: Its target is unknown.

With V trimmed by 6 bases and J by 7 bases, 11 bases remained unmatched. Germline V gene data show CDR1 as MNHEY and CDR2 as SMNVEV (reference sequence). This CDR3 contains 14 residues. The PCR was carried out with 60 Vbeta primers and 13 Jbeta primers. Libraries were prepared by immunoSEQ multiplex PCR; TCRdb keeps only in-frame clonotypes and omits some of them. The sample contains about 120,000 clones, 50% to 75% of which appear only once. The clonotype originates from a woman aged 40 to 50 in good health and CMV-seropositive. The chain recombines TRBV27 with TRBJ1-2, with TRBD1 matching 7 bases. Source material: PBMCs. The CDR3 spells CASRKQTGIFGYTF. Here the CDR3 DNA reads TGTGCCAGCAGGAAGCAGACAGGGATTTTTGGCTACACCTTC.